The present entry profiles one T cell receptor (beta chain) with its context. Antigen specificity is unknown. The record originates from a study of monozygotic twins with inflammatory bowel disease. The CDR3 sequence is 11 residues long. CDR1 is SQVTM and CDR2 is ANQGSEA in the germline V gene. The team made cDNA by running eight separate reactions for each sample. From the 5' RACE reads, TCRdb lists one entry per CDR3 protein and no DNA. The sample includes 300,000 to 400,000 distinct CDR3 sequences. Broader study findings: Backing was not found for a single strong signal or clonotype associated with IBD.

The origin of this receptor is a human donor with ulcerative colitis or Crohn's disease, or a healthy co-twin of an affected twin (not recorded which). The sequenced material came from blood. The J gene is TRBJ2-3, the V gene TRBV29-1. The CDR3 is CSADVSDTQYF.